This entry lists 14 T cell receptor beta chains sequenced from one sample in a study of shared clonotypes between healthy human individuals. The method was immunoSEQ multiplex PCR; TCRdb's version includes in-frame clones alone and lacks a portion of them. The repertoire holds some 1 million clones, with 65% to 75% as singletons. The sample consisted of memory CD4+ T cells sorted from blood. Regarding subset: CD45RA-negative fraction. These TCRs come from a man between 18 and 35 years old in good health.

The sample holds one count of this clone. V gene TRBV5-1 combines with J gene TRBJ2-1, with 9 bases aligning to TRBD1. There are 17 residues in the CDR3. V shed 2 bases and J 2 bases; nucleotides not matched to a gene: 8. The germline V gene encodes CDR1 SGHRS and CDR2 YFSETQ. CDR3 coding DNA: TGCGCCAGCAGCTTTGGGCAGGACAGGGGAGCCTACAATGAGCAGTTCTTC. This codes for CASSFGQDRGAYNEQFF.

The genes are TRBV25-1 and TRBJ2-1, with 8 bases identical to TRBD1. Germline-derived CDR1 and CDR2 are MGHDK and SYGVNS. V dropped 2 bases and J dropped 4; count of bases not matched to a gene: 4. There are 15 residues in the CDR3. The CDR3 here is CASSEPGTGYNEQFF. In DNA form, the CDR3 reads TGTGCCAGCAGTGAACCCGGGACAGGATACAATGAGCAGTTCTTC.

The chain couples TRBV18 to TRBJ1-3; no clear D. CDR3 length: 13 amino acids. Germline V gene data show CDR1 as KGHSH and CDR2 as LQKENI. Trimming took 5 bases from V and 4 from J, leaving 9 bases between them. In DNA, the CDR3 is TGTGCCAGCTCAGCAGACCTCGGAAACACCATATATTTT. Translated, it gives CASSADLGNTIYF.

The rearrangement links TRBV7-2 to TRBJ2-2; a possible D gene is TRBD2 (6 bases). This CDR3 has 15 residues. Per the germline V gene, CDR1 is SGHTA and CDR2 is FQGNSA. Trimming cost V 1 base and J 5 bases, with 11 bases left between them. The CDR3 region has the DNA TGTGCCAGCAGCTTAGAGCCCAGCGGGACCGGGGAGCTGTTTTTT. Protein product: CASSLEPSGTGELFF.

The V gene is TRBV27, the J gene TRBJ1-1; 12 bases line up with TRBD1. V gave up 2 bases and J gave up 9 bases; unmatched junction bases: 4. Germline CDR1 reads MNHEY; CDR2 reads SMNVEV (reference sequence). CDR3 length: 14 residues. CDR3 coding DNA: TGTGCCAGCAGTTTAATGGGACAGGGGGCGCAAGCTTTCTTT. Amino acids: CASSLMGQGAQAFF.

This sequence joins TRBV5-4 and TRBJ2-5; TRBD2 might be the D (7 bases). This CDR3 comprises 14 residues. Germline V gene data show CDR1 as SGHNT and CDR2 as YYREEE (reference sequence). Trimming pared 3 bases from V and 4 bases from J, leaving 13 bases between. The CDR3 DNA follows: TGTGCCAGCAGCTCCAAAGGGGGGGCAGAGACCCAGTACTTC. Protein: CASSSKGGAETQYF.

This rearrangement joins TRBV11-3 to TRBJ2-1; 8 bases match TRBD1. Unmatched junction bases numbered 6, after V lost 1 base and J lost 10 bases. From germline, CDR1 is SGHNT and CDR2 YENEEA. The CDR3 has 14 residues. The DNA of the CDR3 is TGTGCCAGCAGCTTAGTGGGACAGGATGGCGAGCAGTTCTTC. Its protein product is CASSLVGQDGEQFF.

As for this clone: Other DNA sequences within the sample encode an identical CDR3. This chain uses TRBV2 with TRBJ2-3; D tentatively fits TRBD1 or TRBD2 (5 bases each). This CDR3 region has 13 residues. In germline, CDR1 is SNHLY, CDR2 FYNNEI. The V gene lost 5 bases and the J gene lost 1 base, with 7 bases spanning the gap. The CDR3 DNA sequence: TGTGCCAGCAGTCGGGGACGCACAGATACGCAGTATTTT. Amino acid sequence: CASSRGRTDTQYF.

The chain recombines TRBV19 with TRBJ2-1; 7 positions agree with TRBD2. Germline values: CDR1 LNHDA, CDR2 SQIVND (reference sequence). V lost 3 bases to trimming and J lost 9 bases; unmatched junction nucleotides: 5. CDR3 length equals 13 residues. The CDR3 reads CASSISRGSEQFF. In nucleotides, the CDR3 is TGTGCCAGTAGTATTTCGCGGGGGAGTGAGCAGTTCTTC.

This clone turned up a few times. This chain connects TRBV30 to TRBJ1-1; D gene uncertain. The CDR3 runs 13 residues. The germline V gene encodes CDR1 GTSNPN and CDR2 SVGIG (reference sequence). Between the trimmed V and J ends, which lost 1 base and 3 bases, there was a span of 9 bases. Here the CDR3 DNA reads TGTGCCTGGAGTGCGGACTTTTACACTGAAGCTTTCTTT. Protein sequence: CAWSADFYTEAFF.

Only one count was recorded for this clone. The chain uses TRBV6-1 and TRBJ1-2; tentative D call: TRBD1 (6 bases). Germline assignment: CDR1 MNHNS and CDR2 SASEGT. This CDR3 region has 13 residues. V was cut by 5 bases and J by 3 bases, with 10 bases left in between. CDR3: CASSNRQDYGYTF. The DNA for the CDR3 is TGTGCCAGCAGTAATAGACAGGACTATGGCTACACCTTC.

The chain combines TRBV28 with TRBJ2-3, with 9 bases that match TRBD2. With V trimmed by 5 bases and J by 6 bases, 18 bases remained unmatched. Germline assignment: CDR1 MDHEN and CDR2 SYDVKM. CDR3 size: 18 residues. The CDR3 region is CASSGRDLRGGIRDTQYF. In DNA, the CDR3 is TGTGCCAGCAGTGGTCGGGATTTGCGGGGGGGCATACGGGATACGCAGTATTTT.

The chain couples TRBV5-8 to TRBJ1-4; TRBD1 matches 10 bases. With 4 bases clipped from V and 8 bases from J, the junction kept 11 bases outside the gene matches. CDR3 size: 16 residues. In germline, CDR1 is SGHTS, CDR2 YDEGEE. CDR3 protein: CASSPWDRGQGEKLFF. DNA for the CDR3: TGTGCCAGCAGCCCCTGGGACAGGGGACAGGGGGAAAAACTGTTTTTT.

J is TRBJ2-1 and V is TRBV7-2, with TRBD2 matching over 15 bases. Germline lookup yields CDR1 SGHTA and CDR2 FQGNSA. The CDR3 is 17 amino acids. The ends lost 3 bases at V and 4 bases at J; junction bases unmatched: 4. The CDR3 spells CASSLSGTSGRYNEQFF. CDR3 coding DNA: TGTGCCAGCAGCTTGTCCGGGACTAGCGGGAGGTACAATGAGCAGTTCTTC.